Sequencing of this T cell receptor (beta chain) was carried out in a study of blood T cell repertoires in COVID-19. Overall study context: Whether acute or convalescent, the COVID-19 samples came from the United States, Italy and Spain. PBMCs, B-cell-depleted T cells, or T cells provided the cDNA or gDNA that made up the material.

The germline gives CDR1 MDHEN, CDR2 SYDVKM. Trimming cost V 3 bases and J 1 base; bases outside gene matches: 6. The CDR3 spans 16 residues. Assay used: immunoSEQ multiplex PCR; TCRdb lists only in-frame clones, some missing. The repertoire holds about 380,000 clones, about 88% seen once, with more than 0.95% in the top ten. Clinical history as reported by participants underpinned cohort assignment. Two negative PCRs, clearance, or symptom resolution had been documented for recovered Cohort 3 donors. The TCR originated in a woman aged 18-35 years who had recovered from COVID-19. What was sequenced was PBMCs or T cells enriched from blood (not recorded which). The chain joins TRBV28 to TRBJ1-5; TRBD1 matches at 7 bases. For the CDR3, the DNA is TGTGCCAGCAGTTTTCTTCTCAGGGGGAGCAATCAGCCCCAGCATTTT. This translates into CASSFLLRGSNQPQHF.